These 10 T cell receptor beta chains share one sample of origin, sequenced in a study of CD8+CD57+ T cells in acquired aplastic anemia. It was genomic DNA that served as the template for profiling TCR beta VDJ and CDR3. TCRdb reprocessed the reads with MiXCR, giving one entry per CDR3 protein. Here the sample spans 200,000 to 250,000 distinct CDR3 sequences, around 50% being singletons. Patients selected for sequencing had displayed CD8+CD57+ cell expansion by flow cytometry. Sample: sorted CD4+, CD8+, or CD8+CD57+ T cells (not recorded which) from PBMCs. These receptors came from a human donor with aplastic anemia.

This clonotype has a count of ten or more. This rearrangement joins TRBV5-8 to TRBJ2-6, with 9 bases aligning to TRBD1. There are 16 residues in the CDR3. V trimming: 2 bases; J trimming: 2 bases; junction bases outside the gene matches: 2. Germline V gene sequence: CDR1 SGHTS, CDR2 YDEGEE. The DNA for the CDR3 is TGTGCCAGCAGCTTACACAGGGGGCCTGGGGCCAACGTCCTGACTTTC. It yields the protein CASSLHRGPGANVLTF.

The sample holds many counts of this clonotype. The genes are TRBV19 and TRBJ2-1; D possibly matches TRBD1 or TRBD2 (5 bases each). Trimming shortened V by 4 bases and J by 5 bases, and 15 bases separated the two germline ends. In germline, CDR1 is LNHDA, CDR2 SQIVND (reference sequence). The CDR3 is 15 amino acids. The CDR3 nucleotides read TGTGCCAGTAGTACCCTGCGGCAGGGACACAATGAGCAGTTCTTC. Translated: CASSTLRQGHNEQFF.

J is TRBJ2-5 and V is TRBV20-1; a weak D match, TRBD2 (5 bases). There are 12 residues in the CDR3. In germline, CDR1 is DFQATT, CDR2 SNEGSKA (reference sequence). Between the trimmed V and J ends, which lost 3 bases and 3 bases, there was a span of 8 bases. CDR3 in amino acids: CSASGEKETQYF. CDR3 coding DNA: TGCAGTGCTAGCGGGGAGAAAGAGACCCAGTACTTC.

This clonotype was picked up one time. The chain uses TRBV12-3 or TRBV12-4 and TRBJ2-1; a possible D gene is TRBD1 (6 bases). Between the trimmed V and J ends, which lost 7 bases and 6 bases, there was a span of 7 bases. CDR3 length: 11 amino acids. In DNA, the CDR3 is TGTGCCAGCACAGGGGTCAATGAGCAGTTCTTC. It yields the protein CASTGVNEQFF.

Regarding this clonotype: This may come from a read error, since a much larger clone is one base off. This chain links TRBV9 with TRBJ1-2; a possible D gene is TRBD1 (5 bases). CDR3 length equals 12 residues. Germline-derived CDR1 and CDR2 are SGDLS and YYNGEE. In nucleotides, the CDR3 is TGTGCCAGCAGCTTAAGGGGATATGGCTACGCCTTC. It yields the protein CASSLRGYGYAF.

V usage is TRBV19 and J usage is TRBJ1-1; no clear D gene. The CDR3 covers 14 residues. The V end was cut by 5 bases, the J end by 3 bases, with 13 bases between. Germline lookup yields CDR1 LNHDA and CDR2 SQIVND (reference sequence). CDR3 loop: CASSLKQTYTEAFF. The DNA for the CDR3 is TGTGCCAGTAGTTTAAAACAGACTTACACTGAAGCTTTCTTT.

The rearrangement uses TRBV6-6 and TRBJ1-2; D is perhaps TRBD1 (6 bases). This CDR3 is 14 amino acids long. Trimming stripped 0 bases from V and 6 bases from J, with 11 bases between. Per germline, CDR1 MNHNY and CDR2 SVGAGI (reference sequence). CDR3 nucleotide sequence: TGTGCCAGCAGTTACTCTGGGGGGCGCGATGGCTACACCTTC. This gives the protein CASSYSGGRDGYTF.

The CDR3 nucleotides read TGTGCCAGTAGTGTGCGGAGTTATGAAGCTTTCTTT. The encoded protein is CASSVRSYEAFF. The chain has TRBV19 and TRBJ1-1; D remains unclear. CDR3 size: 12 residues. Germline V gene lookup returns CDR1 LNHDA and CDR2 SQIVND (reference sequence). Trimming removed 5 bases at V and 7 bases at J, with 11 bases between.

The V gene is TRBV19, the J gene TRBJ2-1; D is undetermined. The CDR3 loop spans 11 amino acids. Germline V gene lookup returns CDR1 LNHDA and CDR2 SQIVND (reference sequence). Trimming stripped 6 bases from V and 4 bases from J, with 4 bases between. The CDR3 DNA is TGTGCCAGTAGGTCTTACAATGAGCAGTTCTTC. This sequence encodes CASRSYNEQFF. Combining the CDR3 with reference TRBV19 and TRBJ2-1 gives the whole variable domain DGGITQSPKYLFRKEGQNVTLSCEQNLNHDAMYWYRQDPGQGLRLIYYSQIVNDFQKGDIAEGYSVSREKKESFPLTVTSAQKNPTAFYLCASRSYNEQFFGPGTRLTVL.

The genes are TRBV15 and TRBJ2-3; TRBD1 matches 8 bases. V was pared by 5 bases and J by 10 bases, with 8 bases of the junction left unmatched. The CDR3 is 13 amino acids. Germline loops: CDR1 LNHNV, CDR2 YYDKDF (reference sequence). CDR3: CATSLGQGAPQYF. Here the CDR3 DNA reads TGTGCCACCAGCCTTGGACAGGGCGCGCCGCAGTATTTT.